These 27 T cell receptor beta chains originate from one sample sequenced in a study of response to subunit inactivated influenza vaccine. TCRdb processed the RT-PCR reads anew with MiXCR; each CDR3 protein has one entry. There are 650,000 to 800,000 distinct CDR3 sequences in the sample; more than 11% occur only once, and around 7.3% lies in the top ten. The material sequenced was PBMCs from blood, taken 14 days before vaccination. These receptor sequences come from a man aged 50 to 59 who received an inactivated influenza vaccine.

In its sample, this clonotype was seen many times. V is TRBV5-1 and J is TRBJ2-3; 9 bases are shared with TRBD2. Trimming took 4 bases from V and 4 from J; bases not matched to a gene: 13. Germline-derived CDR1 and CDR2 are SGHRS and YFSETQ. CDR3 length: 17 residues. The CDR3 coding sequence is TGCGCCAGCAGCACCGGCGGAGCGGGGGGCCGTCCAGATACGCAGTATTTT. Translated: CASSTGGAGGRPDTQYF.

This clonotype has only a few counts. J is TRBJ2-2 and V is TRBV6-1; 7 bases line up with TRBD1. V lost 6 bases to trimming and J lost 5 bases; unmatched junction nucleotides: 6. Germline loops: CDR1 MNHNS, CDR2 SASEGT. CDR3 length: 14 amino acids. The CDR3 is CASSSRGTTGELFF. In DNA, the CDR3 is TGTGCCAGCAGCTCCAGGGGGACGACCGGGGAGCTGTTTTTT.

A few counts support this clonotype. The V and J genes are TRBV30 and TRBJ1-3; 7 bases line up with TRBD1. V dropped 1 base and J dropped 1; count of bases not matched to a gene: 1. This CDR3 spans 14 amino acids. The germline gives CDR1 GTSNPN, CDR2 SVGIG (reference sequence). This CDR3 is CAWSEGASGNTIYF. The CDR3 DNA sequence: TGTGCCTGGAGTGAGGGGGCATCTGGAAACACCATATATTTT.

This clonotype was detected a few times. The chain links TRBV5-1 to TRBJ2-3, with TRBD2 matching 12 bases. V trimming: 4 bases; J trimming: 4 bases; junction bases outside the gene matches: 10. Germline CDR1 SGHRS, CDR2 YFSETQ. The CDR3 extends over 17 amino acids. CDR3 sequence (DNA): TGCGCCAGCAGCCAAATCCTAGCGGGAGGGCCGTCAGATACGCAGTATTTT. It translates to CASSQILAGGPSDTQYF.

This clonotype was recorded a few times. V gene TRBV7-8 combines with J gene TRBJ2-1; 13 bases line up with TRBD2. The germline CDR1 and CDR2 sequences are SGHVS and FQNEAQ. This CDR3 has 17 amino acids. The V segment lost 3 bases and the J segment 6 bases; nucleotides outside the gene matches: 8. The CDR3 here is CASSFGTSGAPLNEQFF. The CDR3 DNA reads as TGTGCCAGCAGCTTTGGGACTAGCGGGGCCCCACTCAATGAGCAGTTCTTC.

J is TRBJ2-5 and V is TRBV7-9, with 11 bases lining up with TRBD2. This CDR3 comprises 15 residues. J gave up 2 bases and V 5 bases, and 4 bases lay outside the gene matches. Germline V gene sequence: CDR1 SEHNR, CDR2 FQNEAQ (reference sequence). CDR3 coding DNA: TGTGCCAGCAGCCGCCGACTAGCGGGACAAGAGACCCAGTACTTC. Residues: CASSRRLAGQETQYF.

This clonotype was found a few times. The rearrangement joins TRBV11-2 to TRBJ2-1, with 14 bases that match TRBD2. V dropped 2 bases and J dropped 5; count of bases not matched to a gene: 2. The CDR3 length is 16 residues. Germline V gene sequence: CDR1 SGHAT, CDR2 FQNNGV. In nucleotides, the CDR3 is TGTGCCAGCAGCTTACCGGGACTAGCGGGAGACAATGAGCAGTTCTTC. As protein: CASSLPGLAGDNEQFF.

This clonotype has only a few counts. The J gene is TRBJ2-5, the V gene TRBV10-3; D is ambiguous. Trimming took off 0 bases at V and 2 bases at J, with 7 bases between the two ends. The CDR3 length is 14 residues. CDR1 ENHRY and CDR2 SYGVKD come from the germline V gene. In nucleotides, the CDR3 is TGTGCCATCAGTGAGTCGAAGCGACAAGAGACCCAGTACTTC. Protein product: CAISESKRQETQYF.

As DNA, the CDR3 is TGTGCCACCAGCCCCGCTCACAGGCGGCGCACAGATACGCAGTATTTT. Amino acid sequence: CATSPAHRRRTDTQYF. The chain links TRBV15 to TRBJ2-3, with D perhaps matching TRBD1 (5 bases). Germline V gene data show CDR1 as LNHNV and CDR2 as YYDKDF (reference sequence). The germline V and J ends were trimmed by 5 bases and 1 base, with 16 bases remaining between them. This CDR3 region has 16 residues. Filled out from reference TRBV15 and TRBJ2-3, the complete variable domain reads DAMVIQNPRYQVTQFGKPVTLSCSQTLNHNVMYWYQQKSSQAPKLLFHYYDKDFNNEADTPDNFQSRRPNTSFCFLDIRSPGLGDTAMYLCATSPAHRRRTDTQYFGPGTRLTVL.

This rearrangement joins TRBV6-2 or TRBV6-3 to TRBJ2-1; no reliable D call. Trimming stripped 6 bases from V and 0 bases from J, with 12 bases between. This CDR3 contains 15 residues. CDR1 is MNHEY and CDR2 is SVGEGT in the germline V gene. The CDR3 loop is CASSPVKSSYNEQFF. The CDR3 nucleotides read TGTGCCAGCAGCCCCGTCAAAAGCTCCTACAATGAGCAGTTCTTC.

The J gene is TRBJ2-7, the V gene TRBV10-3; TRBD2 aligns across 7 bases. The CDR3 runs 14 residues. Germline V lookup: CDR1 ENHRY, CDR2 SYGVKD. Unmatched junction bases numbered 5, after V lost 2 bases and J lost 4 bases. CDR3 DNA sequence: TGTGCCATCAGTGAGACGGGGGGTGGGTACGAGCAGTACTTC. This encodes CAISETGGGYEQYF.

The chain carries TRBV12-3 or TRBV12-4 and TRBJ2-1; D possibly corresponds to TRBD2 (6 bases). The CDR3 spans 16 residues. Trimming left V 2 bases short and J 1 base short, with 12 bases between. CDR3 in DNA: TGTGCCAGCAGTTTATTGGTGGCGGGATCCTACAATGAGCAGTTCTTC. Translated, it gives CASSLLVAGSYNEQFF.

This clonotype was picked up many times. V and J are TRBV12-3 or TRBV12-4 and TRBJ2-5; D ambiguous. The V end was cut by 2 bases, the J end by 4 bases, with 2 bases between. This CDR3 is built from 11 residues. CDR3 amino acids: CASSLLETQYF. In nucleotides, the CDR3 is TGTGCCAGCAGTTTATTAGAGACCCAGTACTTC.

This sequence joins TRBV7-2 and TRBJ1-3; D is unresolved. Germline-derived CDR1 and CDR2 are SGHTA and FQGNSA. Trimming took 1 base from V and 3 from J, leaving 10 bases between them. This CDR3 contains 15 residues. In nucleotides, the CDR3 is TGTGCCAGCAGCTTAGGTTTGAGGATTGGAAACACCATATATTTT. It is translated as CASSLGLRIGNTIYF.

CDR3 coding DNA: TGTGCCAGCAGTTTGTTGGAGTTTTCACCCCTCCACTTT. Translation gives CASSLLEFSPLHF. This rearrangement joins TRBV28 to TRBJ1-6; D is ambiguous. Trimming cost V 3 bases and J 9 bases, with 9 bases left between them. CDR1 is MDHEN, CDR2 SYDVKM, per germline. The CDR3 sequence is 13 residues long.

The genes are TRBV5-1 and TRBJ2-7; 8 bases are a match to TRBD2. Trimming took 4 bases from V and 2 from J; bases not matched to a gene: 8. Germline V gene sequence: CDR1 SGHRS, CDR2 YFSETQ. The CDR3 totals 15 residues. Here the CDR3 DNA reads TGCGCCAGCAGCGGAACAGCGGGAGCGGCCTACGAGCAGTACTTC. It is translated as CASSGTAGAAYEQYF.

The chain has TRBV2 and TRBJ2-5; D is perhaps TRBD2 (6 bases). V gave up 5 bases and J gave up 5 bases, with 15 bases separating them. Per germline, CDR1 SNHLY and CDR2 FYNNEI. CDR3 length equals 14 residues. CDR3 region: CASSSGTGSETQYF. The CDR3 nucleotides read TGTGCCAGCAGTTCCGGGACTGGTTCGGAGACCCAGTACTTC.

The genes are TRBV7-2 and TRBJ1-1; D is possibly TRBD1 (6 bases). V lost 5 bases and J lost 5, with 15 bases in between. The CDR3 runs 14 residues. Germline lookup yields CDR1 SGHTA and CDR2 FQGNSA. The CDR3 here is CASSRDIGGTEAFF. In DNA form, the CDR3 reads TGTGCCAGCAGCAGGGACATCGGGGGGACTGAAGCTTTCTTT.

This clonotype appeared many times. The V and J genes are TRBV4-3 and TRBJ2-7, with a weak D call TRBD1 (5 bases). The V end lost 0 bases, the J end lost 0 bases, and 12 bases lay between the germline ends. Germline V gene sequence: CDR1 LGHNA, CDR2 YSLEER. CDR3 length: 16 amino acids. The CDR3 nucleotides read TGCGCCAGCAGCCAAGATTTCCAGGGTGGCTCCTACGAGCAGTACTTC. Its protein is CASSQDFQGGSYEQYF.

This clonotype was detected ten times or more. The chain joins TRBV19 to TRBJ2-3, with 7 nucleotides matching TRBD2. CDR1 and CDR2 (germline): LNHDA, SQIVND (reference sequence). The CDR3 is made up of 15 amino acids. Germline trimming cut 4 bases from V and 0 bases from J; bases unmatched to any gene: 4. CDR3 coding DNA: TGTGCCAGTAGTAGCCGAGCGGGGAGCACAGATACGCAGTATTTT. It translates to CASSSRAGSTDTQYF.

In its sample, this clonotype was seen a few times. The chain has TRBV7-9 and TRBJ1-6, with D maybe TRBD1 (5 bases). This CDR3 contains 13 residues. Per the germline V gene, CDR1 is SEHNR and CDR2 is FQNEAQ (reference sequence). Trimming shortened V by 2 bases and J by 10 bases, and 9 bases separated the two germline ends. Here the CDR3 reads CASSLLGGSPLHF. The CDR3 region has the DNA TGTGCCAGCAGCTTATTGGGGGGATCACCCCTCCACTTT.

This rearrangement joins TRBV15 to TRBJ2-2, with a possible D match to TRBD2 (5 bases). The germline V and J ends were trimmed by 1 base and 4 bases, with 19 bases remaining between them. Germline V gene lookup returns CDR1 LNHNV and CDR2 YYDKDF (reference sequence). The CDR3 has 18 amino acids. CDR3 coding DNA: TGTGCCACCAGCAGAGTCGAGACTAATTCACCCACCACCGGGGAGCTGTTTTTT. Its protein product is CATSRVETNSPTTGELFF.

The CDR3 loop reads CASSASVLETQYF. The CDR3 DNA follows: TGTGCCAGTAGCGCCAGTGTTCTGGAGACCCAGTACTTC. The V gene is TRBV19, the J gene TRBJ2-5; no clear D gene. Germline values: CDR1 LNHDA, CDR2 SQIVND (reference sequence). This CDR3 region has 13 residues. Trimming removed 6 bases at V and 5 bases at J, with 13 bases between.

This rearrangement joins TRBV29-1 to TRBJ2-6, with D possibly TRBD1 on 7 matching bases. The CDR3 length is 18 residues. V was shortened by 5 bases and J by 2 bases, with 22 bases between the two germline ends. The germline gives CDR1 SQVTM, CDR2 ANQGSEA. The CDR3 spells CSVPGGGQSGPGANVLTF. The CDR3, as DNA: TGCAGCGTTCCAGGGGGAGGTCAGTCAGGTCCTGGGGCCAACGTCCTGACTTTC.

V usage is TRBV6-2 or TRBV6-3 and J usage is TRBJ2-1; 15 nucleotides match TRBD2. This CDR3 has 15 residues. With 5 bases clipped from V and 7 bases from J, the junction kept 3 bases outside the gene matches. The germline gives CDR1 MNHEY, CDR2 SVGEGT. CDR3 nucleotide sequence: TGTGCCAGCAGTAGGACTAGCGGGAGGGATAATGAGCAGTTCTTC. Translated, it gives CASSRTSGRDNEQFF.

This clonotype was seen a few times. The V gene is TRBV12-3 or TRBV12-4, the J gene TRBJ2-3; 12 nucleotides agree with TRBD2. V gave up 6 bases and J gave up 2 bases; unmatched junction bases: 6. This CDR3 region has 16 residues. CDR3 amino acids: CASRPASGGATDTQYF. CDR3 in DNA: TGTGCCAGCAGACCCGCTAGCGGGGGGGCCACAGATACGCAGTATTTT.

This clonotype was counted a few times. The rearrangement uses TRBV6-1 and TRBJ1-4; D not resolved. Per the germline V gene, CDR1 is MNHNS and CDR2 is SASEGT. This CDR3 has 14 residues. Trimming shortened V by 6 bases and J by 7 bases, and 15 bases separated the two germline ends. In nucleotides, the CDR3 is TGTGCCAGCAGCTTGAAGGCGGGTGCTGAAAAACTGTTTTTT. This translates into CASSLKAGAEKLFF.